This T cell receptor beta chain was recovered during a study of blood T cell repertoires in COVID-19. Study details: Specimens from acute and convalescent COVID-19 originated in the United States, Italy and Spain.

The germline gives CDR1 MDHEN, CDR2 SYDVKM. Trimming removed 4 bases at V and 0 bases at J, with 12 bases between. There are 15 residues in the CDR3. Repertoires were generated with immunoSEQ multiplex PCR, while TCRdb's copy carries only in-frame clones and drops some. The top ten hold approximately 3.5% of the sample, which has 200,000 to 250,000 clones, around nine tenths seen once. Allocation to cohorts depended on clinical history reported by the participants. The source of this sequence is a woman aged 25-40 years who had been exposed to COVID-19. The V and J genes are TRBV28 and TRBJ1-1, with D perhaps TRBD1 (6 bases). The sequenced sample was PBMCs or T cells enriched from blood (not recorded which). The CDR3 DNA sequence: TGTGCCAGCAGTTCCCACAGGGACATGAACACTGAAGCTTTCTTT. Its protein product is CASSSHRDMNTEAFF.